What follows are 11 T cell receptor beta chains derived from one specimen sequenced in a study of T cells in Graves' hyperthyroidism and ophthalmopathy. TCR beta CDR3 regions were amplified from RNA. Primed by the HTBI set, a first-round RT-PCR was run on the TCR CDR3. Via MiXCR, TCRdb re-called the multiplex PCR reads, giving one row per CDR3 protein. The sample lists around 300,000 distinct CDR3 sequences; 12% to 15% were seen once. Sequencing was done on a sample of blood. The source is a woman in her thirties or forties with Graves' hyperthyroidism.

Many counts were recorded for this clonotype. The rearrangement joins TRBV7-2 to TRBJ2-5, with a tentative D call TRBD2 (8 bases). This CDR3 has 15 amino acids. Deletions cut 5 bases from V and 5 bases from J, with 18 bases between. The germline V gene has CDR1 SGHTA and CDR2 FQGNSA. The CDR3 DNA follows: TGTGCCAGCAGCCAGGGGGGCGGGAGGACGGAGACCCAGTACTTC. It codes for CASSQGGGRTETQYF.

This clonotype was seen at least ten times. This sequence joins TRBV2 and TRBJ2-4; TRBD2 matches at 9 bases. J gave up 8 bases and V 4 bases, and 6 bases lay outside the gene matches. In germline, CDR1 is SNHLY, CDR2 FYNNEI. The CDR3 runs to 14 residues. The CDR3 coding sequence is TGTGCCAGCAGTGGTAGGGCGGGAGGGTACATTCAGTACTTC. It encodes CASSGRAGGYIQYF.

This clonotype was counted only a few times. The genes are TRBV19 and TRBJ2-1, with a tentative D call TRBD1 (6 bases). V was trimmed by 0 bases and J by 7 bases, leaving 10 bases between them. Germline CDR1 and CDR2: LNHDA and SQIVND (reference sequence). The CDR3 sequence is 14 residues long. The CDR3 loop is CASSIDTGPNEQFF. CDR3 bases: TGTGCCAGTAGTATAGACACAGGGCCGAATGAGCAGTTCTTC.

As concerns this clonotype: This may arise from a read error, as a much more abundant clone is one base away. The chain has TRBV6-2 or TRBV6-3 and TRBJ1-1; D perhaps matches TRBD1 (6 bases). The germline CDR1 and CDR2 sequences are MNHEY and SVGEGT. The CDR3 has 16 amino acids. CDR3 nucleotides: TGTACCAGCAGTGAATTATTTCCGGGACAGAACACTGAAGCTTTCTTT. Translation: CTSSELFPGQNTEAFF.

This clonotype was detected a few times. The V and J genes are TRBV3-1 and TRBJ2-7; D may be TRBD1 or TRBD2 (5 bases each). Germline lookup yields CDR1 LGHDT and CDR2 YNNKEL (reference sequence). CDR3 length: 14 residues. Deletions cut 4 bases from V and 3 bases from J, with 13 bases between. This chain's CDR3 is CASSRWGYNYEQYF. CDR3 coding DNA: TGTGCCAGCAGCCGGTGGGGGTATAACTACGAGCAGTACTTC.

V and J are TRBV7-9 and TRBJ2-2; maybe TRBD2 (6 bases). Germline CDR1 is SEHNR and CDR2 is FQNEAQ (reference sequence). V lost 8 bases and J lost 4, with 23 bases in between. This CDR3 is 17 amino acids long. The CDR3 nucleotides are TGTGCCAGCCGCATTACTAGGGGCAGGAGGGGCACCGGGGAGCTGTTTTTT. It translates to CASRITRGRRGTGELFF.

The chain recombines TRBV25-1 with TRBJ1-2; weak D call: TRBD1 (5 bases). V lost 2 bases and J 2 bases, leaving 12 bases between the germline ends. This CDR3 has 15 residues. Germline CDR1 MGHDK, CDR2 SYGVNS. In nucleotides, the CDR3 is TGTGCCAGCAGTGAACTAGGGCAGGGCAACTATGGCTACACCTTC. This encodes CASSELGQGNYGYTF.

This clonotype was observed many times. The chain has TRBV5-1 and TRBJ2-7; perhaps TRBD1 as D (7 bases). The CDR3 has 16 residues. Trimming removed 0 bases at V and 3 bases at J, with 16 bases between. Germline V gene lookup returns CDR1 SGHRS and CDR2 YFSETQ. This chain's CDR3 is CASSLDSYRGGYEQYF. The CDR3 nucleotides read TGCGCCAGCAGCTTGGACAGTTACAGGGGAGGCTACGAGCAGTACTTC.

V and J are TRBV15 and TRBJ2-5; D is uncertain. CDR3 length: 17 residues. With 0 bases removed from V and 3 bases from J, the gap between germline ends came to 17 bases. CDR1 and CDR2 from the germline V gene are LNHNV and YYDKDF (reference sequence). The CDR3 DNA sequence: TGTGCCACCAGCAGAGACACGATCGAAGGCCTTGAAGAGACCCAGTACTTC. As protein: CATSRDTIEGLEETQYF. The whole variable domain, filled in from reference TRBV15 and TRBJ2-5, reads DAMVIQNPRYQVTQFGKPVTLSCSQTLNHNVMYWYQQKSSQAPKLLFHYYDKDFNNEADTPDNFQSRRPNTSFCFLDIRSPGLGDTAMYLCATSRDTIEGLEETQYFGPGTRLLVL.

V and J are TRBV6-4 and TRBJ2-3; 7 bases align to TRBD1. V trimming: 5 bases; J trimming: 1 base; junction bases outside the gene matches: 6. CDR1 and CDR2 from the germline V gene are MRHNA and SNTAGT. The CDR3 totals 15 residues. The CDR3 protein is CASSSAGTGTDTQYF. The DNA for the CDR3 is TGTGCCAGCAGTTCCGCCGGGACAGGCACAGATACGCAGTATTTT.

V gene TRBV12-3 or TRBV12-4 combines with J gene TRBJ2-1; tentative D call: TRBD2 (5 bases). The CDR3 consists of 16 residues. V dropped 6 bases and J dropped 13 bases, with 28 bases sitting between them. CDR3 nucleotides: TGTGCCAGCAGAAAATATCGAATGGATAGCGACGCGAGACAGTTCTTC. Translated, it gives CASRKYRMDSDARQFF.